This TCR beta chain was sequenced during a study of T cells in Graves' hyperthyroidism and ophthalmopathy. Amplification targeted TCR beta CDR3 regions from RNA transcripts. In the first-round RT-PCR of the TCR CDR3, the HTBI primer set was used. Via MiXCR, TCRdb re-called the multiplex PCR reads, giving one row per CDR3 protein. This table has nearly 600,000 distinct CDR3 sequences, 14% appearing once. Clinical symptoms, serum thyroxine and TRAb, thyroid ultrasound and orbital computed tomography together formed the diagnostic basis. What was sequenced was blood. This TCR was recovered from a woman aged 18-29 years with Graves' ophthalmopathy.

The CDR3 DNA sequence: TGTGCCACCGGGACTAGCGGGAACAATGAGCAGTTCTTC. Protein: CATGTSGNNEQFF. This chain joins TRBV28 and TRBJ2-1, with 13 bases aligning to TRBD2. The junction had 2 bases not matched to a gene; V was cut back by 10 bases and J by 5 bases. This CDR3 has 13 amino acids. Germline loops: CDR1 MDHEN, CDR2 SYDVKM.